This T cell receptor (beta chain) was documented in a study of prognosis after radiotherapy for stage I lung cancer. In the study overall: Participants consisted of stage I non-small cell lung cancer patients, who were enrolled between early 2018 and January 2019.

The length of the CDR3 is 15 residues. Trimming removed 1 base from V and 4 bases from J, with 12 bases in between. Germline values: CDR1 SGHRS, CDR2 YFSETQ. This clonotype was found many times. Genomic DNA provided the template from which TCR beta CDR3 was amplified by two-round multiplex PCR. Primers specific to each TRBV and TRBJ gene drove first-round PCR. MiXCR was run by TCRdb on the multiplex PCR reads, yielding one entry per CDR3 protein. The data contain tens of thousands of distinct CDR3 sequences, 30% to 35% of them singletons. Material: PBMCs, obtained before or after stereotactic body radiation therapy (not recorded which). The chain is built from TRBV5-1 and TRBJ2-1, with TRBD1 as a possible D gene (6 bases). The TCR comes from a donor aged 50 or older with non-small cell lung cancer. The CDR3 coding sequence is TGCGCCAGCAGCTTGCCGGAAGGGGGATACAATGAGCAGTTCTTC. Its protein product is CASSLPEGGYNEQFF. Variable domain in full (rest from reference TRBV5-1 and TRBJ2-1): KAGVTQTPRYLIKTRGQQVTLSCSPISGHRSVSWYQQTPGQGLQFLFEYFSETQRNKGNFPGRFSGRQFSNSRSEMNVSTLELGDSALYLCASSLPEGGYNEQFFGPGTRLTVL.